This T cell receptor beta chain was obtained from a study of T-cell memory formation after mild COVID-19. Using its own MiXCR run on the 5' RACE reads, TCRdb lists one record per CDR3 protein. The sample yields around 410,000 distinct CDR3 sequences, about a quarter seen once. The sequence came from an adult woman who had mild COVID-19 (a few samples of this study predate the infection). Cell type and time point are not known. The sequenced sample consisted of PBMCs or a T cell subset sorted from them (not recorded which).

The CDR3 spells CASSVDRAGGYTF. Here the CDR3 DNA reads TGTGCCAGCAGCGTAGACAGGGCGGGTGGCTACACCTTC. The V call is TRBV9, the J call TRBJ1-2; the D gene is possibly TRBD1 (6 bases). CDR1 and CDR2 (germline): SGDLS, YYNGEE. The CDR3 covers 13 residues. V was shortened by 0 bases and J by 7 bases, with 10 bases between the two germline ends.